This T cell receptor beta chain was retrieved from a study of blood T cell repertoires in COVID-19. Study background: The origin of the acute and convalescent COVID-19 samples was the United States, Italy and Spain. The analysed material was cDNA or gDNA that came from T cells, B-cell-depleted T cells, or PBMCs.

Authors' data handling: Amplified reference gene primers provided the basis for estimating nucleated cell counts. Sequencing used immunoSEQ multiplex PCR; TCRdb keeps in-frame clones, though not all of them. V and J calls plus clone size are reproduced from that table; the DNA served to infer D and trimming. The table records about 97,000 clones, approximately 92% of them present only once. Source material: peripheral blood. The sequence was obtained from a man in his fifties with active COVID-19.

The CDR3 DNA reads TGCAGTGCCCGGGACAATGAATCACCCCTCCACTTT. Protein: CSARDNESPLHF. This chain links TRBV29-1 with TRBJ1-6; D is possibly TRBD1 (6 bases). Germline lookup yields CDR1 SQVTM and CDR2 ANQGSEA. This CDR3 region has 12 residues.